This T cell receptor beta chain is from a study of OX40 agonist ivuxolimab in advanced cancers. Study background: Intravenous ivuxolimab at 0.01 to 10 mg/kg was given to patients every 2 weeks. Three patients got partial responses; one had hepatocellular carcinoma and two had cutaneous melanoma.

This clone occurred a few times. Its antigen is unidentified. Here immunoSEQ multiplex PCR was the method, and the copy in TCRdb shows in-frame clones only, minus some. The table shows under 50,000 clones, with about 92% occurring only once. This CDR3 is 12 amino acids long. Deletions cut 7 bases from V and 6 bases from J, with 13 bases between. Germline loops: CDR1 MDHEN, CDR2 SYDVKM. General observations from the study: The mean number of expanded clones was higher in CD8+ T cells than in CD4+.

The cohort excluded patients with autoimmune disease history or systemic immunosuppression. The V gene is TRBV28, the J gene TRBJ2-7, with D maybe TRBD1 (5 bases). The sequences come from CD4+ or CD8+ T cells sorted from blood, collected in a trial of the OX40 agonist ivuxolimab. The clonotype originates from an adult with an advanced solid tumor such as melanoma, head and neck, liver or kidney cancer. CDR3 amino acids: CASMGLESEQYF. CDR3 bases: TGTGCCAGCATGGGGCTGGAGAGCGAGCAGTACTTC. The full variable domain, completed using reference TRBV28 and TRBJ2-7, is DVKVTQSSRYLVKRTGEKVFLECVQDMDHENMFWYRQDPGLGLRLIYFSYDVKMKEKGDIPEGYSVSREKKERFSLILESASTNQTSMYLCASMGLESEQYFGPGTRLTVT.